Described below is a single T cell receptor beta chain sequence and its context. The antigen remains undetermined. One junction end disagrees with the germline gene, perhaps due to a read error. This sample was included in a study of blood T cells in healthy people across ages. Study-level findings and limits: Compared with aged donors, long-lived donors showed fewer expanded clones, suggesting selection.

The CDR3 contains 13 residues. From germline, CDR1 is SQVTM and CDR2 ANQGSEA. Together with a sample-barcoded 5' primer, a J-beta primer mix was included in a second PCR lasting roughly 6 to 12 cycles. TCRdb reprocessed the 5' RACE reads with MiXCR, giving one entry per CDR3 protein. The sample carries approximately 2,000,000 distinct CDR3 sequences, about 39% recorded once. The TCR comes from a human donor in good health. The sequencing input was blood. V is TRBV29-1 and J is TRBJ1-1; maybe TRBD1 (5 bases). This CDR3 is CGVEDLGASEAFF. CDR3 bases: TGCGGCGTTGAAGACCTCGGGGCTTCCGAAGCTTTCTTT. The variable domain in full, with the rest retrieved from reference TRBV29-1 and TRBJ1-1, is SAVISQKPSRDICQRGTSLTIQCQVDSQVTMMFWYRQQPGQSLTLIATANQGSEATYESGFVIDKFPISRPNLTFSTLTVSNMSPEDSSIYLCGVEDLGASEAFFGQGTRLTVV.